This T cell receptor (beta chain) was profiled in a study of cytomegalovirus exposure and HLA in healthy donors. Study conclusions and caveats: In a later analysis, donors in an Asian-associated ancestry cluster reportedly had fewer N-insertions in productive TCRs than the cohort mean. From TCR beta sequences, most subjects' HLA-A and HLA-B alleles were reportedly predicted accurately.

Worth noting for this clone: Its antigen remains unidentified.

The PCR contained 60 Vbeta and 13 Jbeta primers. Some clones are missing from TCRdb's copy, which holds only in-frame ones; the method was immunoSEQ multiplex PCR. The repertoire table contains about 32,000 clones. The V gene's germline CDR1 is SGHRS and CDR2 YFSETQ. The CDR3 sequence is 13 residues long. Trimming cost V 0 bases and J 4 bases, with 8 bases left between them. This TCR was sampled from a female donor in good health and CMV-seronegative. The V call is TRBV5-1, the J call TRBJ2-7, with a tentative D call TRBD1 (5 bases). The specimen was PBMCs. The CDR3 sequence is CASSLEDRYEQYF. The CDR3 nucleotides are TGCGCCAGCAGCTTGGAAGACAGATACGAGCAGTACTTC. The whole variable domain, filled in from reference TRBV5-1 and TRBJ2-7, reads KAGVTQTPRYLIKTRGQQVTLSCSPISGHRSVSWYQQTPGQGLQFLFEYFSETQRNKGNFPGRFSGRQFSNSRSEMNVSTLELGDSALYLCASSLEDRYEQYFGPGTRLTVT.